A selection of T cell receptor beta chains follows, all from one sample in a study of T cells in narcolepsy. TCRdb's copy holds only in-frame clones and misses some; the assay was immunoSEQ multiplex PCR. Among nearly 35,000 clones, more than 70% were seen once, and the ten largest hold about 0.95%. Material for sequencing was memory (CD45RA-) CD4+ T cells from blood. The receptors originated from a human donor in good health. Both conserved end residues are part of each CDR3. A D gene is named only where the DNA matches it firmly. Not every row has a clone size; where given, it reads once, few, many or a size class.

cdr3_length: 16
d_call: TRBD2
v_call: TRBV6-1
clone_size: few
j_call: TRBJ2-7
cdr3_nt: TGTGCCAGCAGTGAATTAGCGGGAGTAGGGTCCTACGAGCAGTACTTC
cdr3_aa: CASSELAGVGSYEQYF

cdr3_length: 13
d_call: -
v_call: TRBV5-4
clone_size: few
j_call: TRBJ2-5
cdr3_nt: TGTGCCAGCAGCTTACGAAGGGGAGAGACCCAGTACTTC
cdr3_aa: CASSLRRGETQYF

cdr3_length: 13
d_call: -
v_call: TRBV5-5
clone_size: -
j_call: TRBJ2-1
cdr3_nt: TGTGCCAGCAGCCATGGGGTGTTCAATGAGCAGTTCTTC
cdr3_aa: CASSHGVFNEQFF

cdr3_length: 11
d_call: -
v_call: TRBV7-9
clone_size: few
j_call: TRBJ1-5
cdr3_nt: TGTGCCGACGGACAGTGTCAGCCCCAGCATTTT
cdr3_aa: CADGQCQPQHF

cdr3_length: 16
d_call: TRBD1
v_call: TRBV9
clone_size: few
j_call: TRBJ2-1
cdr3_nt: TGTGCCAGCCGTCCCCGGGACAGGACGTCCTACAATGAGCAGTTCTTC
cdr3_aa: CASRPRDRTSYNEQFF

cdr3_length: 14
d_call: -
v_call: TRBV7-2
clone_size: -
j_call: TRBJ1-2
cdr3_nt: TGTGCCAGCAGCTTAATGCTGGCTAACTATGGCTACACCTTC
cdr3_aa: CASSLMLANYGYTF

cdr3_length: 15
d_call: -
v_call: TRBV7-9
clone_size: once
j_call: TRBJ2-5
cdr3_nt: TGTGCCAGCAGCTTATTGGCGACAGGTCCGGAGACCCAGTACTTC
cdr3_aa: CASSLLATGPETQYF

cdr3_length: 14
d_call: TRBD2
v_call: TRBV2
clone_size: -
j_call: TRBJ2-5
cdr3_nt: TGTGCCAGCAGTCCACTAGCGGGAGTAAGGACCCAGTACTTC
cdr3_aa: CASSPLAGVRTQYF

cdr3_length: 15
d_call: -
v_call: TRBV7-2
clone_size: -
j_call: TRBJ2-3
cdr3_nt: TGTGCCAGCAGCTCGCTCCCTAGCGGCACAGATACGCAGTATTTT
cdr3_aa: CASSSLPSGTDTQYF

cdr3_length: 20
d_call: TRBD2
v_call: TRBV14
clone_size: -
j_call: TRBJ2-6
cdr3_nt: TGTGCCAGCAGCCAAGTTGGTCTAGCGGGAGGCCGCTCTGGGGCCAACGTCCTGACTTTC
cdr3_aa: CASSQVGLAGGRSGANVLTF

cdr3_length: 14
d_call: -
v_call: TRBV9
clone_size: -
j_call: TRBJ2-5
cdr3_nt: TGTGCCAGCAGCGTAGGGTCAACTACAGAGACCCAGTACTTC
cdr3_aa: CASSVGSTTETQYF

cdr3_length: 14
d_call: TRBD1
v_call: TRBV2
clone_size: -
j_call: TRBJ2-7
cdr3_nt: TGTGCCAGCACACGACAGGGGGACTCCTACGAGCAGTACTTC
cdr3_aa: CASTRQGDSYEQYF

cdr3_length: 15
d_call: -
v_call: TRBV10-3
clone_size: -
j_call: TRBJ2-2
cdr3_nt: TGTGCCATCAGTGACGGGCAGGCCAAGGCCGGGGAGCTGTTTTTT
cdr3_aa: CAISDGQAKAGELFF

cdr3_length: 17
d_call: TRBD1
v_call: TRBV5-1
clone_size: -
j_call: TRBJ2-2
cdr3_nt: TGCGCCAGCAGCTTGACCCTCACTGAGACAGGGGCCGGGGAGCTGTTTTTT
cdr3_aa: CASSLTLTETGAGELFF

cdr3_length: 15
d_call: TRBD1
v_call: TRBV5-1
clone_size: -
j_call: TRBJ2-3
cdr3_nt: TGCGCCAGCAGCTTGGAGGGACAGAGCACAGATACGCAGTATTTT
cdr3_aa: CASSLEGQSTDTQYF

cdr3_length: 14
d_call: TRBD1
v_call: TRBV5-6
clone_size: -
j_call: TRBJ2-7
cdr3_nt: TGTGCCAGCAGCCCGGACAGGGTTTCCTACGAGCAGTACTTC
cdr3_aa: CASSPDRVSYEQYF

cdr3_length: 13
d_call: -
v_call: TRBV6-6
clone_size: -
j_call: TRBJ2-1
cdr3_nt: TGTGCCAGCAGCCGATCGGGAAGCAATGAGCAGTTCTTC
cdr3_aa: CASSRSGSNEQFF

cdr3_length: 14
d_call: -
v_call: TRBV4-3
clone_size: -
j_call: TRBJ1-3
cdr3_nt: TGCGCCAGCAGCCAAGTACTAGCTGGAAACACCATATATTTT
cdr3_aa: CASSQVLAGNTIYF

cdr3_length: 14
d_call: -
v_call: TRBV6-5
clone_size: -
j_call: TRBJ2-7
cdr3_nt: TGTGCCAGCAGTTACTCTTGGTTCTCCTACGAGCAGTACTTC
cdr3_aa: CASSYSWFSYEQYF

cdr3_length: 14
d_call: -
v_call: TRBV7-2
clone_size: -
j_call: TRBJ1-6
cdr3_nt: TGTGCCAGCAGCCCTCGGACAGTGAATTCACCCCTCCACTTT
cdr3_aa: CASSPRTVNSPLHF

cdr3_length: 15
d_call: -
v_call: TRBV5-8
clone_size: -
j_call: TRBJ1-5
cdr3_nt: TGTGCCAGCACCGATGGGGGTAAGGGCAATCAGCCCCAGCATTTT
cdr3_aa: CASTDGGKGNQPQHF

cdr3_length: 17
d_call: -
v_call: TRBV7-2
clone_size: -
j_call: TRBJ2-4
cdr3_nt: TGTGCCAGCAGCTCCCCACCTGTCAAGGGAGCCAAAAACATTCAGTACTTC
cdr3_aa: CASSSPPVKGAKNIQYF

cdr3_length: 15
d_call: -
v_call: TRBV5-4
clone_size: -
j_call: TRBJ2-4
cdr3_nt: TGTGCCAGCAGCTTTAAGGCGGCAGGAAAAAACATTCAGTACTTC
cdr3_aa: CASSFKAAGKNIQYF

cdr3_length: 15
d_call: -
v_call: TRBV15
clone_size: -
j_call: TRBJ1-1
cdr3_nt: TGTGCCACCAGCCAACTAGGGGGAGATGACACTGAAGCTTTCTTT
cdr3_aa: CATSQLGGDDTEAFF

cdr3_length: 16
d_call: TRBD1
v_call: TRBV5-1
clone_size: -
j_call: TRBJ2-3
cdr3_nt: TGCGCCAGCAGCAAAGGGACAGGGGGCGCGATAGATACGCAGTATTTT
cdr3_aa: CASSKGTGGAIDTQYF

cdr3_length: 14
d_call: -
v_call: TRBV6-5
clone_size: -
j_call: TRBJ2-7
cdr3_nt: TGTGCCAGCAGGGGGCAGGGGGGAACCTACGAGCAGTACTTC
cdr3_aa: CASRGQGGTYEQYF

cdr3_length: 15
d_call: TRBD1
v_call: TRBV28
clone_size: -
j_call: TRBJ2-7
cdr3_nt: TGTGCCAGCAGCCTCGGGACAGGGGTTCCCTACGAGCAGTACTTC
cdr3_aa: CASSLGTGVPYEQYF

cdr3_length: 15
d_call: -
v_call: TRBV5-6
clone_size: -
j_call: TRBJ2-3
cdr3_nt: TGTGCCAGCAGGGCCTTCGGGAGTGGCACAGATACGCAGTATTTT
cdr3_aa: CASRAFGSGTDTQYF

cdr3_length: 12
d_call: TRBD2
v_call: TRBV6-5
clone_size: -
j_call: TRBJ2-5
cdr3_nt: TGTGCCAGCCTAGTGCCGGGAGGGACCCAGTACTTC
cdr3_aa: CASLVPGGTQYF

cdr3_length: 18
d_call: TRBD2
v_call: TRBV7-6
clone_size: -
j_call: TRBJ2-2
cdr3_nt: TGTGCCAGCAGCTCTAACCCCGGGACTAGCGGGAGGACCGGGGAGCTGTTTTTT
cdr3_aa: CASSSNPGTSGRTGELFF

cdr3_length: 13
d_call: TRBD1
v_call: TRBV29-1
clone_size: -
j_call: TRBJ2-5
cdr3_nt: TGCAGCGTATCAGGGGGATGGGGGGAGACCCAGTACTTC
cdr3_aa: CSVSGGWGETQYF

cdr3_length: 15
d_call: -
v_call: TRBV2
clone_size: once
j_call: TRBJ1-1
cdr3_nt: TGTGCCAGCAGGTCGGGGGGCGCGGGTCCCACTGAAGCTTTCTTT
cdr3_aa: CASRSGGAGPTEAFF

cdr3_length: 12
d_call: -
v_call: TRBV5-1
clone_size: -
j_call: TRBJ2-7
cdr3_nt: TGCGCCAGCAGCTCTTCCGGGGGCGAGCAGTACTTC
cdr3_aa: CASSSSGGEQYF

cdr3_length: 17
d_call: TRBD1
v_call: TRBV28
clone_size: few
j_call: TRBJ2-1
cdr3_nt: TGTGCCAGCAGCTCTCGACCGAGGGGGCGAAGGGTCAATGAGCAGTTCTTC
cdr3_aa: CASSSRPRGRRVNEQFF

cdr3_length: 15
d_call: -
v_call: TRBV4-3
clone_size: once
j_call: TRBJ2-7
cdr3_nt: TGCGCCAGCAGCCACTCCACCGGGACTCCCTACGAGCAGTACTTC
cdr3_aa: CASSHSTGTPYEQYF

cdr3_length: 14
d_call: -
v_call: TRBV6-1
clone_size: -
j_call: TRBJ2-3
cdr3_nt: TGTGCCAGCAGCCTGACAGGAAGCACAGATACGCAGTATTTT
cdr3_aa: CASSLTGSTDTQYF

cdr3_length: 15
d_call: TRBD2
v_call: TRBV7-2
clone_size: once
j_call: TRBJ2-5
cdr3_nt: TGTGCCAGCAGCCCCGGGACTAGCGGGAAGGGGACCCAGTACTTC
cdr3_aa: CASSPGTSGKGTQYF

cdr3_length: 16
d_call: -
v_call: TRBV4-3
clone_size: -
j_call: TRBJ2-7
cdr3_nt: TGCGCCAGCAGCCAAGATAATAGCGGATACTCCTACGAGCAGTACTTC
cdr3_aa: CASSQDNSGYSYEQYF

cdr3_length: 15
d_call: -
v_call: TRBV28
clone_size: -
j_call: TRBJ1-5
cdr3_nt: TGTGCCAGCAGTCCCCGGCTGGTTAGCAATCAGCCCCAGCATTTT
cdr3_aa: CASSPRLVSNQPQHF

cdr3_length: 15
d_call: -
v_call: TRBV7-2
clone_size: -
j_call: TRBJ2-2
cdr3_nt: TGTGCCAGCAGCTTAGCGGCAACGAACACCGGGGAGCTGTTTTTT
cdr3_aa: CASSLAATNTGELFF

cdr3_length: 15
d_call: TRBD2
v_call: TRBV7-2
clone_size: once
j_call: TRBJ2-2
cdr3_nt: TGTGCCAGCAGCATTATAGCGGGGAACACCGGGGAGCTGTTTTTT
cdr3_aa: CASSIIAGNTGELFF

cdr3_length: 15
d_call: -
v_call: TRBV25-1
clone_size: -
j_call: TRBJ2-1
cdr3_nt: TGTGCCAGCAGTGAATTAAGGAGTCTCGGGGATGAGCAGTTCTTC
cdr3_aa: CASSELRSLGDEQFF

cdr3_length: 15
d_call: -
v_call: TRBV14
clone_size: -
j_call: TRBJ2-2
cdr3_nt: TGTGCCAGCAGCCAGTTTGAGGGAGGAACCGGGGAGCTGTTTTTT
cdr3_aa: CASSQFEGGTGELFF

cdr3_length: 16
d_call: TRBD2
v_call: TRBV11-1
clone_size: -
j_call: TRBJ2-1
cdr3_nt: TGTGCCAGCAGCTTAGCCCCGGGACTACCCTACAATGAGCAGTTCTTC
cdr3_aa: CASSLAPGLPYNEQFF

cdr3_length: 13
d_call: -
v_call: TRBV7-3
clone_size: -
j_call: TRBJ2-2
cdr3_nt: TGTGCCAGCAGTTCACAGGGACCCGGGGAGCTGTTTTTT
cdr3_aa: CASSSQGPGELFF

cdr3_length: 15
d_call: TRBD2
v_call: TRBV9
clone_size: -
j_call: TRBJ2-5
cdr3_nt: TGTGCCAGCAGCCCTAGCGGGAGTTTCGGGGAGACCCAGTACTTC
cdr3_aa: CASSPSGSFGETQYF

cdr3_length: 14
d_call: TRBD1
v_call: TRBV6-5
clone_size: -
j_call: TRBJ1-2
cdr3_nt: TGTGCCAGCAGGATCACAGGGGAGACGGGTGGCTACACCTTC
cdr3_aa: CASRITGETGGYTF

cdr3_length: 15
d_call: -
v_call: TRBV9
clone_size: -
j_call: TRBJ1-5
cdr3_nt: TGTGCCAGCAGCCCAGGACGGAATAGCAATCAGCCCCAGCATTTT
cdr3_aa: CASSPGRNSNQPQHF

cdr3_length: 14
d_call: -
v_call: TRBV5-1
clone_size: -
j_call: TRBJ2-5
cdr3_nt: TGCGCCAGCAGCCTAATGGGTTTTCAAGAGACCCAGTACTTC
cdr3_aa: CASSLMGFQETQYF

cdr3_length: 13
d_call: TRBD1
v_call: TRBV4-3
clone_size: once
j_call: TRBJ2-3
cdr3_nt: TGCGCCTCTCGACAGGGCGGCACAGATACGCAGTATTTT
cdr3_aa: CASRQGGTDTQYF

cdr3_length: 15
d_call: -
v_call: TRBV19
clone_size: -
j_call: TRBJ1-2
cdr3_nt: TGTGCCAGTAGTCCCGGGACTGACTCTAACTATGGCTACACCTTC
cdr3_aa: CASSPGTDSNYGYTF

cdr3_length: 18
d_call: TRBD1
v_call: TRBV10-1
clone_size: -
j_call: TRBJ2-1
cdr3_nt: TGCGCCAGCAGTGAGAAATCTCCGACAGGGGGCATTTACAATGAGCAGTTCTTC
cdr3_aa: CASSEKSPTGGIYNEQFF

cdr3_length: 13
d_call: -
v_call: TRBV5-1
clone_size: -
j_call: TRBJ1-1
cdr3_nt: TGCGCCAGCAGCGTGGACAGGAACACTGAAGCTTTCTTT
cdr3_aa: CASSVDRNTEAFF

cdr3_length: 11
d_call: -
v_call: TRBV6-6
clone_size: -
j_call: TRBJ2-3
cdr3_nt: TGTGCCAGCAGGGCCCAGGATACGCAGTATTTT
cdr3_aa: CASRAQDTQYF

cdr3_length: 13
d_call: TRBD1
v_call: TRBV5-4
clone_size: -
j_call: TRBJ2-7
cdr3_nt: TGTGCCAGCAGCCTGACAGGGGGCGGCGAGCAGTACTTC
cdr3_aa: CASSLTGGGEQYF

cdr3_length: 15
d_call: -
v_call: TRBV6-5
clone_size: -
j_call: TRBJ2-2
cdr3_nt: TGTGCCAGCGGGTCTTCCCGGGGGGCCACCGGGGAGCTGTTTTTT
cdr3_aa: CASGSSRGATGELFF

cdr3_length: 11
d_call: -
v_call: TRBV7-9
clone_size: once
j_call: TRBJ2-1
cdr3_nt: TGTGCCAGCAGCTTAGGGTCCTTGTCGTTCTTC
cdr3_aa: CASSLGSLSFF

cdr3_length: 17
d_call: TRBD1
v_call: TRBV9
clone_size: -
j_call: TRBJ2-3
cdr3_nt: TGTGCCAGCAGCCCCCGGGACAGGGCCTATAGCACAGATACGCAGTATTTT
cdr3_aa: CASSPRDRAYSTDTQYF

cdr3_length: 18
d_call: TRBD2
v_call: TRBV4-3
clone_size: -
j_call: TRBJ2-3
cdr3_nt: TGCGCCAGCAGCCAAGTTCGAGGTAGCGGGAGGGCAACAGATACGCAGTATTTT
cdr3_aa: CASSQVRGSGRATDTQYF